This T cell receptor (beta chain) was captured in a study of CD8 T cells in ankylosing spondylitis. TCRdb re-called the 5' RACE reads through MiXCR, storing one row per CDR3 protein. The table has 30,000 to 45,000 distinct CDR3 sequences, 11% seen once. This clonotype has just a few counts. What it binds is unknown. Germline V CDR1 and CDR2: SNHLY, FYNNEI. Trimming left V 4 bases short and J 3 bases short, with 12 bases between. This CDR3 spans 14 amino acids. Study-wide findings and caveats: A number of the motif variants had already been described in reactive arthritis synovial fluid and blood. A motif in TCR beta, a set of about eight highly homologous variants, appeared characteristic of ankylosing spondylitis blood. There was reportedly significant enrichment of clones that were disease-linked in matched ankylosing spondylitis synovial fluid.

The material sequenced was synovial fluid, either unsorted or a sorted T cell fraction (not recorded which). The receptor's source is a male donor with ankylosing spondylitis. The V gene is TRBV2, the J gene TRBJ2-5; D possibly corresponds to TRBD2 (5 bases). CDR3 loop: CASSGQDFEETQYF. For the CDR3, the DNA is TGTGCCAGCAGTGGTCAGGACTTTGAAGAGACCCAGTACTTC.